These 18 T cell receptor beta chains were all obtained from the same sample, sequenced in a study of Graves' ophthalmopathy and Graves' hyperthyroidism. The TCR beta CDR3 regions underwent amplification from RNA transcripts. First-round RT-PCR relied on HTBI primers, and a second-round multiplex PCR came next. MiXCR, applied by TCRdb to the multiplex PCR reads, yields one record per CDR3 protein. The table has under 800,000 distinct CDR3 sequences, about 20% seen once. Sequenced material: peripheral blood. These receptor sequences come from a woman aged 18-29 years with stable Graves' hyperthyroidism. Some clones in this sample may be carry-over from other donors' samples.

This clonotype was counted many times. The J gene is TRBJ2-2, the V gene TRBV20-1; D gene unclear. V was cut by 3 bases and J by 1 base, with 9 bases left in between. CDR3 length equals 14 residues. The germline V gene has CDR1 DFQATT and CDR2 SNEGSKA (reference sequence). The CDR3 sequence: CSARVHLNTGELFF. The CDR3 coding sequence is TGCAGTGCTAGGGTCCATCTGAACACCGGGGAGCTGTTTTTT.

The J gene is TRBJ1-5, the V gene TRBV12-3 or TRBV12-4; D remains ambiguous. The CDR3 is made up of 15 amino acids. Trimming stripped 6 bases from V and 4 bases from J, with 16 bases between. For the CDR3, the DNA is TGTGCCAGCAGCTCCGTCCTAGGTTTTAATCAGCCCCAGCATTTT. It codes for CASSSVLGFNQPQHF.

The sample holds many counts of this clonotype. This chain links TRBV2 with TRBJ2-2; perhaps D is TRBD1 or TRBD2 (7 bases each). Germline values: CDR1 SNHLY, CDR2 FYNNEI. This CDR3 contains 15 residues. The ends were cut back, 8 bases at V and 3 bases at J, with 16 bases in the middle. CDR3 nucleotide sequence: TGTGCCAGCTCAGAGGCAGGGGGGGACACCGGGGAGCTGTTTTTT. Translating gives CASSEAGGDTGELFF.

The V gene is TRBV6-5, the J gene TRBJ2-1, with 8 bases lining up with TRBD2. The CDR3 has 17 residues. Trimming at V came to 2 bases and at J to 4 bases, leaving 10 bases not matched to a gene. Germline CDR1 is MNHEY and CDR2 is SVGAGI. The CDR3 sequence is CASSYLGAGAPYNEQFF. For the CDR3, the DNA is TGTGCCAGCAGTTACCTGGGAGCGGGGGCCCCTTACAATGAGCAGTTCTTC.

This clonotype was counted many times. The chain combines TRBV4-1 with TRBJ1-6; D not certain. Germline V gene sequence: CDR1 MGHRA, CDR2 YSYEKL. V dropped 0 bases and J dropped 7 bases, with 10 bases sitting between them. The CDR3 spans 15 residues. The CDR3 reads CASSQETGSNSPLHF. The CDR3 bases are TGCGCCAGCAGCCAAGAGACGGGGTCGAATTCACCCCTCCACTTT.

A few counts support this clonotype. The chain couples TRBV3-1 to TRBJ2-5; possible D gene TRBD2, 6 bases. V lost 4 bases and J lost 4, with 13 bases in between. The germline V gene has CDR1 LGHDT and CDR2 YNNKEL (reference sequence). This CDR3 contains 14 residues. CDR3 in DNA: TGTGCCAGCAGCCCCATCCGCGGGGCAGAGACCCAGTACTTC. Translating gives CASSPIRGAETQYF.

This clonotype turned up a few times. The CDR3 sequence: CASSVSGGLDGELFF. DNA for the CDR3: TGTGCCAGCAGCGTATCCGGCGGCCTTGACGGGGAGCTGTTTTTT. V gene TRBV9 combines with J gene TRBJ2-2; D is ambiguous. With 1 base removed from V and 7 bases from J, the gap between germline ends came to 14 bases. The length of the CDR3 is 15 residues. Germline CDR1 SGDLS, CDR2 YYNGEE.

The table lists this clonotype with many counts. The rearrangement uses TRBV28 and TRBJ2-2; 8 nucleotides match TRBD2. CDR1 is MDHEN and CDR2 is SYDVKM in the germline V gene. Unmatched junction bases numbered 4, after V lost 9 bases and J lost 1 base. The CDR3 contains 14 residues. The chain's CDR3 is CASITSGNTGELFF. The CDR3 nucleotides read TGTGCCAGTATTACTAGCGGGAACACCGGGGAGCTGTTTTTT.

This clonotype was counted at least ten times. V gene TRBV30 combines with J gene TRBJ2-7; D not certain. The CDR3 spans 12 residues. In germline, CDR1 is GTSNPN, CDR2 SVGIG (reference sequence). Trimming shortened V by 0 bases and J by 4 bases, and 7 bases separated the two germline ends. CDR3 sequence: CAWSVLQYEQYF. The CDR3 coding sequence is TGTGCCTGGAGTGTACTTCAGTACGAGCAGTACTTC. Combining the CDR3 with reference TRBV30 and TRBJ2-7 gives the whole variable domain SQTIHQWPATLVQPVGSPLSLECTVEGTSNPNLYWYRQAAGRGLQLLFYSVGIGQISSEVPQNLSASRPQDRQFILSSKKLLLSDSGFYLCAWSVLQYEQYFGPGTRLTVT.

In its sample, this clonotype was seen many times. The CDR3 coding sequence is TGTGCCAGCAGTTCCGCGGAAGAGACCCAGTACTTC. Translating it yields CASSSAEETQYF. The chain uses TRBV28 and TRBJ2-5; D remains ambiguous. This CDR3 has 12 amino acids. CDR1 is MDHEN, CDR2 SYDVKM, per germline. V gave up 4 bases and J gave up 3 bases, with 6 bases separating them. The full variable domain, with the rest looked up from reference TRBV28 and TRBJ2-5, is DVKVTQSSRYLVKRTGEKVFLECVQDMDHENMFWYRQDPGLGLRLIYFSYDVKMKEKGDIPEGYSVSREKKERFSLILESASTNQTSMYLCASSSAEETQYFGPGTRLLVL.

This clonotype appeared a few times. This chain joins TRBV11-2 and TRBJ2-7; perhaps D is TRBD1 or TRBD2 (5 bases each). The CDR3 runs to 15 residues. CDR1 SGHAT and CDR2 FQNNGV come from the germline V gene. V shed 6 bases and J shed 1 base, with 16 bases lying between them. The CDR3 nucleotides are TGTGCCAGCAGTGCCTGGGGGTTGTTGTCCTACGAGCAGTACTTC. Encoded protein: CASSAWGLLSYEQYF.

This clonotype was found a few times. This chain links TRBV12-3 or TRBV12-4 with TRBJ2-2, with 9 bases that match TRBD2. Losses at the gene ends were 5 bases for V and 6 bases for J; bases not matched to a gene: 7. The CDR3 is 15 residues long. CDR3 coding DNA: TGTGCCAGCAGTCTTAGCGGGAGCACCCCCGGGGAGCTGTTTTTT. Translated, it gives CASSLSGSTPGELFF.

This clonotype was recorded many times. This sequence joins TRBV20-1 and TRBJ1-2, with D unclear. The CDR3 has 11 amino acids. The V end was cut by 5 bases, the J end by 5 bases, with 9 bases between. The germline V gene encodes CDR1 DFQATT and CDR2 SNEGSKA (reference sequence). The CDR3 nucleotides read TGCAGTGCTCTCGCGCGGTATGGCTACACCTTC. Its translation is CSALARYGYTF.

This clonotype was recorded at least ten times. This chain links TRBV20-1 with TRBJ1-1; perhaps TRBD1 as D (6 bases). V was cut by 1 base and J by 3 bases, with 15 bases left in between. The CDR3 has 15 amino acids. Germline CDR1 DFQATT, CDR2 SNEGSKA (reference sequence). The CDR3 nucleotides are TGCAGTGCTAGAGCGCCGACAGGTGGGGACACTGAAGCTTTCTTT. Its protein is CSARAPTGGDTEAFF.

V is TRBV28 and J is TRBJ2-7; 10 bases map to TRBD2. This CDR3 spans 17 amino acids. Unmatched junction bases numbered 14, after V lost 3 bases and J lost 6 bases. Germline CDR1 is MDHEN and CDR2 is SYDVKM. The CDR3: CASSFLRLAGEVFEQYF. CDR3 nucleotide sequence: TGTGCCAGCAGTTTTCTTCGGCTAGCGGGAGAAGTATTCGAGCAGTACTTC.

This clonotype occurred many times. The rearrangement uses TRBV11-2 and TRBJ2-7, with 8 bases matching TRBD2. The CDR3 runs to 16 residues. Germline V CDR1 and CDR2: SGHAT, FQNNGV. J lost 2 bases, V lost 2 bases, and 8 bases had no gene match. The CDR3 protein is CASSLLVLAGTYEQYF. The CDR3 DNA reads TGTGCCAGCAGCTTATTAGTGTTAGCGGGGACCTACGAGCAGTACTTC.

This clonotype occurred many times. The V gene is TRBV19, the J gene TRBJ1-2, with a weak D call TRBD1 (5 bases). Trimming left V 3 bases short and J 2 bases short, with 16 bases between. Germline lookup yields CDR1 LNHDA and CDR2 SQIVND (reference sequence). The CDR3 is 16 residues long. The CDR3 protein is CASSIPGGLGNYGYTF. CDR3 coding DNA: TGTGCCAGTAGTATCCCGGGGGGTCTGGGCAACTATGGCTACACCTTC.

This clonotype was found many times. An end of the junction differs from the germline gene, which may be a read error. This chain links TRBV28 with TRBJ2-7; D remains unclear. The germline V gene encodes CDR1 MDHEN and CDR2 SYDVKM. The CDR3 is 12 residues long. CDR3 in amino acids: CASSPAGYEQYF. As DNA, the CDR3 is TGCGCCAGCAGCCCCGCCGGTTACGAGCAGTACTTC.